This T cell receptor beta chain was sequenced during a study of blood T cell repertoires in COVID-19. The wider study: The United States, Italy and Spain supplied acute and convalescent COVID-19 samples. T cells, B-cell-depleted T cells, or PBMCs provided the cDNA or gDNA that served as material.

In germline, CDR1 is SGHVS, CDR2 FQNEAQ. V was trimmed by 5 bases and J by 0 bases, leaving 11 bases between them. CDR3 length: 15 residues. Produced via immunoSEQ multiplex PCR; TCRdb's table is partial and in-frame only. The sample includes about 430,000 clones, roughly 84% seen only once; the top ten take less than 1.5%. Participants spanned ages roughly 18 to 90 years and resided in about two dozen US areas. Up to 2 weeks before entering the study, exposed participants had met a COVID-19 case. Sequences were obtained from PBMCs or T cells enriched from blood (not recorded which). The source of this sequence is a young woman who had been exposed to COVID-19. The chain has TRBV7-8 and TRBJ2-1; D gene ambiguous. The CDR3: CASSLSYSSYNEQFF. Here the CDR3 DNA reads TGTGCCAGCAGCCTATCGTACAGCTCCTACAATGAGCAGTTCTTC.